These 3 T cell receptor beta chains were all obtained from the same sample, sequenced in a study of shared clonotypes between healthy human individuals. The repertoire was sequenced with immunoSEQ multiplex PCR; TCRdb's copy has only in-frame clones and lacks some. The sample includes roughly 1,600,000 clones, approximately 98.5% of them seen just once. The sample was naive CD4+ T cells sorted from blood. Subset described: CD45RA+ positively selected. The receptors stem from a man under 40 in good health.

The V and J genes are TRBV27 and TRBJ2-7; D not resolved. Germline CDR1 reads MNHEY; CDR2 reads SMNVEV (reference sequence). CDR3 size: 13 residues. Trimming left V 8 bases short and J 3 bases short, with 14 bases between. The CDR3 DNA reads as TGTGCCAGCCAAGCAGGTACCTTCTACGAGCAGTACTTC. Encoded protein: CASQAGTFYEQYF.

This clone came up once. This chain joins TRBV28 and TRBJ2-5; perhaps TRBD1 as D (6 bases). The CDR3 is 14 residues long. With 3 bases removed from V and 7 bases from J, the gap between germline ends came to 15 bases. Looked up from germline, CDR1 is MDHEN and CDR2 is SYDVKM. The CDR3, as DNA: TGTGCCAGCAGTTTTCTCCGACAGGCGGCGACCCAGTACTTC. This gives the protein CASSFLRQAATQYF.

The V and J genes are TRBV28 and TRBJ1-4; D remains ambiguous. V lost 8 bases and J 6 bases, leaving 22 bases between the germline ends. The CDR3 length is 16 residues. Germline V gene sequence: CDR1 MDHEN, CDR2 SYDVKM. CDR3 amino acids: CASYTPFNQRHEKLFF. The CDR3 DNA follows: TGTGCCAGCTATACCCCCTTTAACCAAAGGCATGAAAAACTGTTTTTT.